The clone carrying this TCR beta chain was found once. What it binds is unknown. Produced via immunoSEQ multiplex PCR; TCRdb's table is partial and in-frame only. The table has roughly 160,000 clones, 91% seen once. This specimen comes from a study of T cell responses to AZD1222 COVID-19 vaccine. Germline assignment: CDR1 WNHNN and CDR2 SYGVQD (reference sequence). Trimming removed 5 bases from V and 5 bases from J, with 9 bases in between. This CDR3 has 12 amino acids. Study findings and constraints: Vaccine-associated CD4 TCRs ranged over spike, dominating at 160-218 and 743-854. Repertoires were collected only later (after the peak T cell response had occurred).

The receptor's source is an adult in good health. Sample: peripheral blood, taken on day 0 of AZD1222 vaccination. The chain is built from TRBV10-1 and TRBJ2-5; no clear D. The CDR3 DNA sequence: TGCGCCAGCAGTACCACACGCGAGACCCAGTACTTC. Protein sequence: CASSTTRETQYF.